A selection of T cell receptor beta chains follows, all from one sample in a study of early T cells in non-severe SARS-CoV-2 infection. TCRdb analysed the 5' RACE reads with MiXCR anew, one entry per CDR3 protein. The table records 71,000 or so distinct CDR3 sequences, approximately 13% of them present only once. The source material was whole blood. These receptor sequences come from an adult who was a healthcare worker with PCR-confirmed SARS-CoV-2 infection or an uninfected control (not recorded which). Each CDR3 is given with its conserved first and last residue. D genes are given only for firm matches. Size is omitted from some rows. Given values are once, few, many or a class for expanded clones.

size: many; length: 15; V: TRBV6-2/TRBV6-3; J: TRBJ2-2; D: TRBD1; CDR3: CASRTGTGHTGELFF; DNA: TGTGCCAGCAGGACCGGGACAGGGCACACCGGGGAGCTGTTTTTT
size: NA; length: 16; V: TRBV14; J: TRBJ2-5; D: NA; CDR3: CASSQPPRGVQETQYF; DNA: TGTGCCAGCAGCCAACCGCCGCGGGGAGTCCAAGAGACCCAGTACTTC
size: few; length: 16; V: TRBV5-1; J: TRBJ2-5; D: NA; CDR3: CASSSGGRGPQETQYF; DNA: TGCGCCAGCAGCTCCGGCGGCAGGGGCCCTCAAGAGACCCAGTACTTC
size: NA; length: 16; V: TRBV11-2; J: TRBJ2-6; D: NA; CDR3: CASSFQQFWGANVLTF; DNA: TGTGCCAGCAGCTTCCAACAGTTCTGGGGGGCCAACGTCCTGACTTTC
size: NA; length: 12; V: TRBV29-1; J: TRBJ1-1; D: NA; CDR3: CSVAPVGTEAFF; DNA: TGCAGCGTGGCGCCCGTAGGGACTGAAGCTTTCTTT
size: NA; length: 12; V: TRBV29-1; J: TRBJ2-3; D: NA; CDR3: CSVVQGTDTQYF; DNA: TGCAGCGTTGTTCAGGGCACAGATACGCAGTATTTT
size: NA; length: 15; V: TRBV7-9; J: TRBJ1-1; D: NA; CDR3: CASSQTGLMNTEAFF; DNA: TGTGCCAGCAGCCAGACTGGGCTGATGAACACTGAAGCTTTCTTT
size: many; length: 15; V: TRBV12-3/TRBV12-4; J: TRBJ1-1; D: TRBD1; CDR3: CASCWTGRGNTEAFF; DNA: TGTGCCAGCTGTTGGACAGGGCGGGGGAACACTGAAGCTTTCTTT
size: few; length: 14; V: TRBV6-5; J: TRBJ1-6; D: TRBD1; CDR3: CASSYGTGGSPLHF; DNA: TGTGCCAGCAGTTACGGGACAGGAGGATCACCCCTCCACTTT
size: NA; length: 17; V: TRBV7-9; J: TRBJ1-4; D: TRBD1; CDR3: CASSRLGQGAPNEKLFF; DNA: TGTGCCAGCAGCCGGCTGGGACAGGGGGCGCCTAATGAAAAACTGTTTTTT
size: many; length: 15; V: TRBV7-9; J: TRBJ2-5; D: NA; CDR3: CASSLGSRGEETQYF; DNA: TGTGCCAGCAGCTTAGGCTCCCGGGGAGAAGAGACCCAGTACTTC
size: few; length: 15; V: TRBV19; J: TRBJ2-3; D: TRBD2; CDR3: CASMSRGVQRDTQYF; DNA: TGTGCCAGTATGAGTCGGGGGGTTCAACGAGATACGCAGTATTTT
size: few; length: 14; V: TRBV12-3/TRBV12-4; J: TRBJ1-1; D: NA; CDR3: CASSLGPVNTEAFF; DNA: TGTGCCAGCAGTTTAGGTCCGGTGAACACTGAAGCTTTCTTT
size: many; length: 15; V: TRBV18; J: TRBJ2-3; D: NA; CDR3: CASSSDRGSTDTQYF; DNA: TGTGCCAGCTCATCCGACAGAGGAAGCACAGATACGCAGTATTTT
size: NA; length: 14; V: TRBV29-1; J: TRBJ2-3; D: TRBD1; CDR3: CSVEAQGAPDTQYF; DNA: TGCAGCGTTGAAGCGCAGGGGGCCCCAGATACGCAGTATTTT
size: many; length: 15; V: TRBV20-1; J: TRBJ1-4; D: TRBD1; CDR3: CSARDPDRAGEKLFF; DNA: TGCAGTGCTAGAGATCCGGACAGGGCTGGCGAAAAACTGTTTTTT
size: many; length: 14; V: TRBV4-1; J: TRBJ2-4; D: NA; CDR3: CASSHGLRANIQYF; DNA: TGCGCCAGCAGCCATGGACTGAGGGCAAACATTCAGTACTTC
size: NA; length: 16; V: TRBV7-2; J: TRBJ2-3; D: TRBD2; CDR3: CASSFGLAGNTDTQYF; DNA: TGTGCCAGCAGCTTTGGACTAGCGGGGAACACAGATACGCAGTATTTT
size: NA; length: 15; V: TRBV6-1; J: TRBJ2-5; D: NA; CDR3: CASSVRDHLQETQYF; DNA: TGTGCCAGCAGTGTACGGGACCACCTTCAAGAGACCCAGTACTTC
size: once; length: 15; V: TRBV6-2/TRBV6-3; J: TRBJ2-3; D: NA; CDR3: CASRPWRGGRDTQYF; DNA: TGTGCCAGCAGACCTTGGAGGGGCGGCCGAGATACGCAGTATTTT
size: NA; length: 14; V: TRBV29-1; J: TRBJ2-7; D: TRBD1; CDR3: CSAQRRTGGDEQYF; DNA: TGCAGCGCCCAGCGCCGGACAGGGGGCGACGAGCAGTACTTC
size: few; length: 15; V: TRBV7-3; J: TRBJ2-1; D: TRBD2; CDR3: CASSPLAGGPDEQFF; DNA: TGTGCCAGCAGCCCTCTAGCGGGGGGGCCGGATGAGCAGTTCTTC
size: many; length: 17; V: TRBV7-6; J: TRBJ2-2; D: NA; CDR3: CASSLVARGRNTGELFF; DNA: TGTGCCAGCAGCTTAGTAGCCCGGGGGCGGAACACCGGGGAGCTGTTTTTT
size: NA; length: 15; V: TRBV7-2; J: TRBJ2-5; D: NA; CDR3: CASSTRRAAQETQYF; DNA: TGTGCCAGCAGCACCCGAAGGGCCGCCCAAGAGACCCAGTACTTC
size: few; length: 14; V: TRBV12-3/TRBV12-4; J: TRBJ1-2; D: TRBD1; CDR3: CASSTGQGGYGYTF; DNA: TGTGCCAGCAGTACAGGACAGGGCGGCTATGGCTACACCTTC
size: NA; length: 16; V: TRBV21-1; J: TRBJ2-3; D: NA; CDR3: CASSTIIAGGPDTQYF; DNA: TGTGCCAGCAGCACCATAATAGCGGGGGGCCCAGATACGCAGTATTTT
size: few; length: 17; V: TRBV9; J: TRBJ2-3; D: TRBD2; CDR3: CASSTTGTSGITDTQYF; DNA: TGTGCCAGCAGCACAACCGGGACTAGCGGCATCACAGATACGCAGTATTTT
size: NA; length: 14; V: TRBV20-1; J: TRBJ1-1; D: NA; CDR3: CSALLGLGNTEAFF; DNA: TGCAGTGCTCTCCTCGGGTTGGGGAACACTGAAGCTTTCTTT
size: few; length: 14; V: TRBV3-1; J: TRBJ1-3; D: NA; CDR3: CASSHPDSRNTIYF; DNA: TGTGCCAGCAGCCATCCGGATAGCCGAAACACCATATATTTT
size: NA; length: 15; V: TRBV5-6; J: TRBJ2-2; D: NA; CDR3: CASRSGTWDTGELFF; DNA: TGTGCCAGCAGGTCCGGGACATGGGACACCGGGGAGCTGTTTTTT
size: few; length: 13; V: TRBV3-1; J: TRBJ2-3; D: NA; CDR3: CASSLGAADTQYF; DNA: TGTGCCAGCAGCCTGGGAGCTGCAGATACGCAGTATTTT
size: many; length: 12; V: TRBV6-1; J: TRBJ2-7; D: NA; CDR3: CASKGEAYEQYF; DNA: TGTGCCAGCAAAGGGGAGGCCTACGAGCAGTACTTC